The clone carrying this TCR beta chain has a handful of counts. With 4 bases removed from V and 2 bases from J, the gap between germline ends came to 13 bases. The germline V gene encodes CDR1 SGDLS and CDR2 YYNGEE. This CDR3 has 15 residues. This sample's time point: sample taken at primary tumor resection. This entry belongs to a study of spatial heterogeneity in lung cancer. Each CDR3 protein is one row after TCRdb ran MiXCR on the 5' RACE reads. The data show 40,000 to 45,000 distinct CDR3 sequences, with about an eighth seen just once and approximately 60% held by the top ten. This specimen was PBMCs, taken at surgery. The chain combines TRBV9 with TRBJ1-5; TRBD1 is a possible D gene (6 bases). The clonotype was recovered from a male donor with early-stage non-small cell lung cancer. The DNA of the CDR3 is TGTGCCAGCAGCTCAGGACAGTGGGGCAATCAGCCCCAGCATTTT. It specifies CASSSGQWGNQPQHF.